These 29 T cell receptor beta chains were all obtained from the same sample, sequenced in a study of shared clonotypes between healthy human individuals. As defined, naive CD8 cells were CD45RO-negative and positively selected for CCR7, with terminally differentiated effector memory CD45RA+ cells excluded. Assay used: immunoSEQ multiplex PCR; TCRdb lists only in-frame clones, some missing. The repertoire holds millions of clones, with about 93% as singletons. The sample comprised naive CD8+ T cells from PBMCs. Every receptor here comes from a man aged 18 to 30 in good health. Some clones in this sample may be carry-over from other donors' samples.

This sequence joins TRBV27 and TRBJ2-7, with TRBD2 identical over 9 bases. V lost 5 bases and J lost 2; bases outside the gene matches: 4. The CDR3 has 14 amino acids. Germline V CDR1 and CDR2: MNHEY, SMNVEV (reference sequence). The CDR3 DNA reads TGTGCCAGCAGTACCATAGCGGGGGCCTACGAGCAGTACTTC. Translation: CASSTIAGAYEQYF.

V is TRBV5-6 and J is TRBJ2-7; possibly TRBD2 for D (6 bases). Between the trimmed V and J ends, which lost 6 bases and 3 bases, there was a span of 22 bases. Germline V gene lookup returns CDR1 SGHDT and CDR2 YYEEEE. CDR3 length: 16 residues. CDR3 sequence reads: CASTRGVTGGFYEQYF. CDR3 in DNA: TGTGCCAGCACCCGAGGGGTTACCGGGGGATTCTACGAGCAGTACTTC.

This clone was observed a single time. The chain uses TRBV7-8 and TRBJ2-3; D remains unclear. CDR1 is SGHVS and CDR2 is FQNEAQ in the germline V gene. The V gene lost 1 base and the J gene lost 4 bases, with 9 bases spanning the gap. The CDR3 length is 14 residues. Here the CDR3 reads CASSLGKMPDTQYF. CDR3 bases: TGTGCCAGCAGCTTAGGAAAGATGCCAGATACGCAGTATTTT.

CDR3 sequence reads: CASSPRQGSDYGYTF. The CDR3 region has the DNA TGTGCCAGCAGCCCTAGACAGGGTTCCGACTATGGCTACACCTTC. The chain couples TRBV6-5 to TRBJ1-2; TRBD1 matches 7 bases. V dropped 6 bases and J dropped 3; count of bases not matched to a gene: 10. The CDR3 loop spans 15 amino acids. Per germline, CDR1 MNHEY and CDR2 SVGAGI.

The rearrangement uses TRBV28 and TRBJ2-7, with 7 bases matching TRBD1. Germline lookup yields CDR1 MDHEN and CDR2 SYDVKM. The V segment lost 6 bases and the J segment 4 bases; nucleotides outside the gene matches: 9. This CDR3 has 14 residues. CDR3 nucleotides: TGTGCCAGCAGGATTGACAGGGACCATTACGAGCAGTACTTC. Translation: CASRIDRDHYEQYF.

This chain links TRBV4-1 with TRBJ1-1; D unresolved. The CDR3 contains 14 residues. Per germline, CDR1 MGHRA and CDR2 YSYEKL. V gave up 0 bases and J gave up 0 bases, with 5 bases separating them. The CDR3: CASSQDSVNTEAFF. In nucleotides, the CDR3 is TGCGCCAGCAGCCAAGATTCGGTGAACACTGAAGCTTTCTTT.

The chain carries TRBV4-1 and TRBJ2-5, with D possibly being TRBD2 (5 bases). The V gene's germline CDR1 is MGHRA and CDR2 YSYEKL. The V and J ends lost 3 bases and 5 bases respectively, with 10 bases between them. This CDR3 region has 13 residues. The CDR3 DNA is TGCGCCAGCAGCCACGACCTAGCCGAGACCCAGTACTTC. This sequence encodes CASSHDLAETQYF.

This clone was found a few times. The chain is built from TRBV30 and TRBJ1-5; D is perhaps TRBD1 (5 bases). The CDR3 totals 13 residues. The V and J ends lost 5 bases and 6 bases respectively, with 14 bases between them. Per germline, CDR1 GTSNPN and CDR2 SVGIG (reference sequence). The CDR3 loop is CAWSIDGGQPQHF. CDR3 in DNA: TGTGCCTGGTCGATAGATGGGGGTCAGCCCCAGCATTTT. Filled out from reference TRBV30 and TRBJ1-5, the complete variable domain reads SQTIHQWPATLVQPVGSPLSLECTVEGTSNPNLYWYRQAAGRGLQLLFYSVGIGQISSEVPQNLSASRPQDRQFILSSKKLLLSDSGFYLCAWSIDGGQPQHFGDGTRLSIL.

The V gene is TRBV25-1, the J gene TRBJ1-1; maybe TRBD1 (5 bases). The CDR3 consists of 12 residues. V gave up 6 bases and J gave up 6 bases, with 11 bases separating them. Germline assignment: CDR1 MGHDK and CDR2 SYGVNS. CDR3 DNA sequence: TGTGCCAGCAGGGAACGGGGGGCTGAAGCTTTCTTT. It yields the protein CASRERGAEAFF.

The CDR3 nucleotides are TGTGCCAGCAGCCCCGTGGATGGTTACGAGCAGTACTTC. Translated, it gives CASSPVDGYEQYF. The V gene is TRBV9, the J gene TRBJ2-7, with D unresolved. The length of the CDR3 is 13 residues. Per the germline V gene, CDR1 is SGDLS and CDR2 is YYNGEE. The V gene lost 4 bases and the J gene lost 4 bases, with 12 bases spanning the gap.

This chain connects TRBV28 to TRBJ2-1; D may be TRBD2 (6 bases). The CDR3 totals 16 residues. The germline V gene encodes CDR1 MDHEN and CDR2 SYDVKM. The V and J ends lost 6 bases and 5 bases respectively, with 20 bases between them. The CDR3 region has the DNA TGTGCCAGCAGCAAAACCTGGGGGGATCGGGACAATGAGCAGTTCTTC. Protein product: CASSKTWGDRDNEQFF.

The rearrangement links TRBV28 to TRBJ2-1; TRBD1 agrees at 10 bases. V was pared by 4 bases and J by 6 bases, with 6 bases of the junction left unmatched. The germline V gene encodes CDR1 MDHEN and CDR2 SYDVKM. The CDR3 length is 15 residues. The CDR3 DNA follows: TGTGCCAGCAGTTGGGATGGACAGGGGGGCAATGAGCAGTTCTTC. Encoded protein: CASSWDGQGGNEQFF.

In this sample, this clone turned up once. The chain couples TRBV10-3 to TRBJ2-7, with D perhaps matching TRBD1 (6 bases). This CDR3 is built from 14 residues. The V end was cut by 3 bases, the J end by 0 bases, with 9 bases between. Per the germline V gene, CDR1 is ENHRY and CDR2 is SYGVKD. The chain's CDR3 is CAISDRDTSYEQYF. The CDR3 bases are TGTGCCATCAGTGACAGGGACACCTCCTACGAGCAGTACTTC.

The CDR3 protein is CASSGELEKLFF. Written as DNA, the CDR3 is TGTGCCAGCAGTGGCGAGTTGGAAAAACTGTTTTTT. This chain connects TRBV25-1 to TRBJ1-4; D uncertain. This CDR3 comprises 12 residues. CDR1 and CDR2 (germline): MGHDK, SYGVNS. V was shortened by 4 bases and J by 8 bases, with 8 bases between the two germline ends.

The chain is built from TRBV27 and TRBJ2-2; D not resolved. The CDR3 totals 19 residues. The germline CDR1 and CDR2 sequences are MNHEY and SMNVEV (reference sequence). Trimming cost V 6 bases and J 2 bases, with 25 bases left between them. The CDR3 protein is CASSINLSVVRQNTGELFF. The CDR3 DNA is TGTGCCAGCAGCATCAACCTAAGCGTCGTACGGCAAAACACCGGGGAGCTGTTTTTT.

The chain uses TRBV19 and TRBJ2-1; D gene uncertain. The CDR3 runs 13 residues. CDR1 is LNHDA and CDR2 is SQIVND in the germline V gene (reference sequence). Between the trimmed V and J ends, which lost 7 bases and 10 bases, there was a span of 17 bases. Here the CDR3 DNA reads TGTGCCAGTATTCCCCCGGATAGCTTAGAGCAGTTCTTC. Amino acid sequence: CASIPPDSLEQFF.

The rearrangement uses TRBV29-1 and TRBJ2-7; no firm D call. The CDR3 has 23 amino acids. V was clipped by 0 bases and J by 0 bases, with 36 bases between them. Germline V gives CDR1 SQVTM, CDR2 ANQGSEA. The CDR3 DNA reads TGCAGCGTTGAAGATAAATCTCCCGCACCCCCCCAAGTCGTTGCCCTAAGCTCCTACGAGCAGTACTTC. Residues: CSVEDKSPAPPQVVALSSYEQYF.

The chain uses TRBV30 and TRBJ2-7, with 7 bases that match TRBD2. Losses at the gene ends were 5 bases for V and 0 bases for J; bases not matched to a gene: 10. Germline loops: CDR1 GTSNPN, CDR2 SVGIG (reference sequence). The CDR3 loop spans 15 amino acids. CDR3 coding DNA: TGTGCCTGGTGGGGAGGGCCCTCATTCTCCTACGAGCAGTACTTC. It yields the protein CAWWGGPSFSYEQYF.

On this clone: Other nucleotide sequences in the sample specify the same CDR3. The V call is TRBV9, the J call TRBJ1-1; D is uncertain. The CDR3 loop spans 13 amino acids. Germline CDR1 reads SGDLS; CDR2 reads YYNGEE. Trimming removed 0 bases from V and 5 bases from J, with 8 bases in between. In DNA, the CDR3 is TGTGCCAGCAGCGTAGAGGTAGGGACTGAAGCTTTCTTT. Translated: CASSVEVGTEAFF.

This chain joins TRBV7-9 and TRBJ2-5; 9 positions agree with TRBD2. Germline values: CDR1 SEHNR, CDR2 FQNEAQ (reference sequence). CDR3 length: 13 amino acids. V shed 5 bases, J shed 4 bases, and the junction held 2 bases outside the gene matches. In DNA, the CDR3 is TGTGCCAGCAGCCGGGGACTAGCAGAGACCCAGTACTTC. This translates into CASSRGLAETQYF.

The rearrangement joins TRBV2 to TRBJ2-1, with 7 bases fitting TRBD1. Germline lookup yields CDR1 SNHLY and CDR2 FYNNEI. The junction had 8 bases not matched to a gene; V was cut back by 8 bases and J by 7 bases. This CDR3 is 13 amino acids long. The CDR3 bases are TGTGCCAGCTCATCAGGGGGTAGGAATGAGCAGTTCTTC. Translated: CASSSGGRNEQFF.

The DNA for the CDR3 is TGTGCCAGTAGGTCGAGGACCTTAGCCAAAAACATTCAGTACTTC. Translation: CASRSRTLAKNIQYF. The chain combines TRBV19 with TRBJ2-4; D call uncertain. This CDR3 comprises 15 residues. Trimming took 6 bases from V and 0 from J, leaving 12 bases between them. Germline values: CDR1 LNHDA, CDR2 SQIVND (reference sequence). The full variable domain, in which reference TRBV19 and TRBJ2-4 provide the parts outside the CDR3, is DGGITQSPKYLFRKEGQNVTLSCEQNLNHDAMYWYRQDPGQGLRLIYYSQIVNDFQKGDIAEGYSVSREKKESFPLTVTSAQKNPTAFYLCASRSRTLAKNIQYFGAGTRLSVL.

The V and J genes are TRBV7-8 and TRBJ2-7; TRBD2 aligns across 8 bases. Germline assignment: CDR1 SGHVS and CDR2 FQNEAQ. CDR3 length: 16 amino acids. The J segment lost 5 bases and the V segment lost 5 bases, leaving 14 bases of the junction unmatched. The CDR3 sequence: CASSLPRRGDGNEQYF. The DNA of the CDR3 is TGTGCCAGCAGCCTCCCTAGGCGGGGGGACGGGAACGAGCAGTACTTC.

V gene TRBV11-1 combines with J gene TRBJ1-2; D gene uncertain. CDR1 is SGHAT, CDR2 FQDESV, per germline (reference sequence). V lost 1 base and J lost 4, with 13 bases in between. The CDR3 contains 15 residues. CDR3 in DNA: TGTGCCAGCAGCTTAGTTGACCCATTAAGCTATGGCTACACCTTC. Translation: CASSLVDPLSYGYTF.

This chain uses TRBV4-3 with TRBJ2-1; either TRBD1 or TRBD2 may supply D (5 bases each). The CDR3 has 16 amino acids. Germline V gene lookup returns CDR1 LGHNA and CDR2 YSLEER. The ends were cut back, 1 base at V and 3 bases at J, with 13 bases in the middle. CDR3 protein: CASSQVRQGVYNEQFF. CDR3 nucleotides: TGCGCCAGCAGCCAAGTGAGGCAGGGAGTCTACAATGAGCAGTTCTTC.

This clone was seen a handful of times. The V call is TRBV6-1, the J call TRBJ1-1; no clear D gene. From germline, CDR1 is MNHNS and CDR2 SASEGT. The CDR3 contains 14 residues. Between the trimmed V and J ends, which lost 3 bases and 0 bases, there was a span of 8 bases. CDR3 protein: CASSDYGLNTEAFF. The CDR3 DNA reads TGTGCCAGCAGTGACTACGGGCTGAACACTGAAGCTTTCTTT.

This rearrangement joins TRBV7-9 to TRBJ1-1; 9 nucleotides agree with TRBD1. Germline CDR1 and CDR2: SEHNR and FQNEAQ (reference sequence). The CDR3 is made up of 14 amino acids. Unmatched junction bases numbered 4, after V lost 3 bases and J lost 5 bases. The CDR3 spells CASSFRDRVTEAFF. The CDR3 DNA reads TGTGCCAGCAGCTTTAGGGACAGGGTTACTGAAGCTTTCTTT. The complete variable domain, with remaining parts taken from reference TRBV7-9 and TRBJ1-1, reads DTGVSQNPRHKITKRGQNVTFRCDPISEHNRLYWYRQTLGQGPEFLTYFQNEAQLEKSRLLSDRFSAERPKGSFSTLEIQRTEQGDSAMYLCASSFRDRVTEAFFGQGTRLTVV.

The chain is built from TRBV28 and TRBJ2-3; maybe TRBD1 (6 bases). Germline CDR1 reads MDHEN; CDR2 reads SYDVKM. This CDR3 has 15 amino acids. The V end was cut by 6 bases, the J end by 6 bases, with 19 bases between. CDR3 protein: CASSPGTRRTDTQYF. CDR3 coding DNA: TGTGCCAGCAGCCCCGGGACAAGGCGAACCGATACGCAGTATTTT.

This sequence joins TRBV7-9 and TRBJ2-7; D is ambiguous. Trimming took 5 bases from V and 0 from J, leaving 11 bases between them. The CDR3 length is 14 residues. Germline-derived CDR1 and CDR2 are SEHNR and FQNEAQ (reference sequence). In DNA form, the CDR3 reads TGTGCCAGCAGCCGATCAGAGTCCTCCTACGAGCAGTACTTC. Translation: CASSRSESSYEQYF.